The clone carrying this TCR beta chain was detected ten times or more. The antigen is undetermined. The source of the sample is a study of neurological immune-mediated disorders. The CDR3 spans 17 residues. Trimming shortened V by 1 base and J by 0 bases, and 12 bases separated the two germline ends. CDR1 is MNHEY and CDR2 is SMNVEV in the germline V gene (reference sequence). Overall study findings and caveats: With the multiple sclerosis repertoire cluster, neither clinical nor MRI features showed any association. Phylogenetic analysis grouped 18 of 34 multiple sclerosis patients' repertoires together, suggesting a possible repertoire signature.

Via MiXCR, TCRdb re-called the 5' RACE reads, giving one row per CDR3 protein. The sample consists of under 90,000 distinct CDR3 sequences, 3% to 4.5% of them appearing once. The source is a woman aged 45-59 years with multiple sclerosis. Material for sequencing was PBMCs. The gene calls are TRBV27 and TRBJ1-4, with a tentative D call TRBD1 (5 bases). The CDR3 reads CASSLYPRQSTNEKLFF. CDR3 in DNA: TGTGCCAGCAGTTTATATCCCCGACAGTCAACTAATGAAAAACTGTTTTTT.